These T cell receptor beta chains were read from a single sample in a study of lymphopenia after photon versus proton radiotherapy. Clones were read by immunoSEQ multiplex PCR, and TCRdb kept only the in-frame ones, dropping some. The table has tens of thousands of clones, roughly 88% seen once. This material consisted of peripheral blood, taken from a patient treated with photon-based radiotherapy. These receptor sequences come from a woman in her 70s with pancreatic cancer. CDR3s include the opening cysteine and the closing phenylalanine or tryptophan. The D gene is left open where the match is weak. Clone size is stated in some rows and not others, as once, few, many or a class when expanded.

TGTGCCAGCAGTCAACCGATCCCAGATACGCAGTATTTT	CASSQPIPDTQYF	TRBJ2-3	-	-	TRBV28
TGTGCCAGCAGCCAAGGAGCTTGGGGTGGAGGCACAGATACGCAGTATTTT	CASSQGAWGGGTDTQYF	TRBJ2-3	-	-	TRBV4-2
TGTGCCAGCAGCCTTAACACAGGGAAGCCCCAGCATTTT	CASSLNTGKPQHF	TRBJ1-5	-	-	TRBV7-2
TGTGCCAGCAGTCCCGGATTAGCCAAAAACATTCAGTACTTC	CASSPGLAKNIQYF	TRBJ2-4	-	-	TRBV27
TGTGCCAGCAGCCAGAGACTAGCGGGTGAAGGAAATGAGCAGTTCTTC	CASSQRLAGEGNEQFF	TRBJ2-1	-	TRBD2	TRBV4-2
TGTGCCAGCAGCACCCTAGCGGACACGAACACCGGGGAGCTGTTTTTT	CASSTLADTNTGELFF	TRBJ2-2	-	TRBD2	TRBV5-6
TGTGCCAGCAGCCAAGACAGTCGGAACACTGAAGCTTTCTTT	CASSQDSRNTEAFF	TRBJ1-1	-	-	TRBV5-6
TGTGCCAGCAGCACCTCCAATGAGCAGTTCTTC	CASSTSNEQFF	TRBJ2-1	-	-	TRBV7-3
TGTGCCAGTAGTATGTCCATCCAGCCCCAGCATTTT	CASSMSIQPQHF	TRBJ1-5	few	-	TRBV19
TGTGCCAGCAGTCTAGGTCCAAGGGAGATCTCCGAGCAGTACTTC	CASSLGPREISEQYF	TRBJ2-7	-	-	TRBV25-1
TGTGCCAGCGGCGCCGGGACTAGCGGGGGTGGTCAATTC	CASGAGTSGGGQF	TRBJ2-4	-	TRBD2	TRBV6-6
TGCGCCAGCAGCCAAGAGGGGGGAACAGTAAACACCGGGGAGCTGTTTTTT	CASSQEGGTVNTGELFF	TRBJ2-2	-	-	TRBV4-3
TGCGCCAGCAGCCAAGTTGACGGGAGTGCCGGGGAGCTGTTTTTT	CASSQVDGSAGELFF	TRBJ2-2	-	-	TRBV4-1
TGTGCCTGGAGTGTGGGCGGGAGCCAAAACATTCAGTACTTC	CAWSVGGSQNIQYF	TRBJ2-4	-	TRBD2	TRBV30
TGTGCCAGCAGCCGAAGAAGAACTAGCGGGAGCGTTGAGCAGTTCTTC	CASSRRRTSGSVEQFF	TRBJ2-1	-	TRBD2	TRBV4-2
TGTGCCAGCAGCTTTAACCCGACAAGCGGCGCAGAGACCCAGTACTTC	CASSFNPTSGAETQYF	TRBJ2-5	-	-	TRBV5-4
TGCGCCAGCAGCCACATCGGGGGCCGAAGAGCCGGGCAGTTCTTC	CASSHIGGRRAGQFF	TRBJ2-1	-	-	TRBV4-1
TGCGCCAGCAGCCAAGATCTGGGTCAGGGAGAGAGGGCTGAAGCTTTCTTT	CASSQDLGQGERAEAFF	TRBJ1-1	-	-	TRBV4-3